This T cell receptor beta chain was sequenced in a study of T cell repertoires in cytomegalovirus infection. Study as a whole: It was recently identified HLA-C-restricted and well-studied HLA-B-restricted CMV epitopes that the study used. Based on public TCR beta signatures, there were indications of CMV infection and of a matching HLA type.

On this clonotype: The antigen is unknown.

The study's findings and limits: There were carriers of CMV plus the relevant HLA, and cumulative public TCR beta family frequency identified them. Within the response measured ex vivo, HLA-C-restricted CMV-specific TCR beta clonotypes were dominant.

Trimming shortened V by 0 bases and J by 8 bases, and 13 bases separated the two germline ends. The CDR3 sequence is 14 residues long. Germline values: CDR1 LGHDT, CDR2 YNNKEL (reference sequence). TCRdb reanalysed the reads using MiXCR and keeps one entry per CDR3 protein. The repertoire holds about 830,000 distinct CDR3 sequences, approximately 30% seen once, with about an eighth in the top ten. The receptor was isolated from a human donor in good health (CMV status not recorded). Some clones in this sample may be carry-over from other donors' samples. The V call is TRBV3-1, the J call TRBJ1-2; D remains ambiguous. The input for sequencing was cultured CD8+ T cells from PBMCs, taken from culture after CMV antigen stimulation. The CDR3 region has the DNA TGTGCCAGCAGCCAAGATGGAGGGATCGGGGGCTACACCTTC. This translates into CASSQDGGIGGYTF.